A selection of T cell receptor beta chains follows, all from one sample in a study of radiotherapy plus CTLA-4 blockade in lung cancer. The repertoire was sequenced with immunoSEQ multiplex PCR; TCRdb's copy has only in-frame clones and lacks some. The sample holds roughly 50,000 clones; 79% are singletons and the top ten take about 2.9%. Here the sequenced sample was peripheral blood, taken from a patient treated with radiotherapy plus ipilimumab. The receptors were gathered from a human donor with non-small cell lung cancer who had a partial response to radiotherapy plus ipilimumab. CDR3s include the opening cysteine and the closing phenylalanine or tryptophan. A D gene is named only where the DNA matches it firmly. Rows may omit the clone size; those that give it use once, few, many or a size class.

clone_size | j_call | v_call | d_call | cdr3_nt | cdr3_aa
NA | TRBJ2-5 | TRBV10-3 | NA | TGTGCCATCAGTGACGGGGGGCGGGAGACCCAGTACTTC | CAISDGGRETQYF
once | TRBJ2-7 | TRBV13 | TRBD2 | TGTGCCAGCAGCTTAGGAGTAGCGGGGTACTACGAGCAGTACTTC | CASSLGVAGYYEQYF
NA | TRBJ1-1 | TRBV5-6 | NA | TGTGCCAGCAGCTTGATCCAGAACACTGAAGCTTTCTTT | CASSLIQNTEAFF
few | TRBJ2-3 | TRBV5-1 | NA | TGCGCCAGCAGCCCCACGAAAGCGGCAGATACGCAGTATTTT | CASSPTKAADTQYF
NA | TRBJ1-5 | TRBV19 | NA | TGTGCCAGCGACTCACCAGCGGGGGGGCTAGGGCAGCCCCAGCATTTT | CASDSPAGGLGQPQHF
NA | TRBJ2-5 | TRBV5-1 | TRBD2 | TGCGCCAGCAGCCAAGGGGCGGGGGGGCCGGTAGAGACCCAGTACTTC | CASSQGAGGPVETQYF
NA | TRBJ2-7 | TRBV20-1 | NA | TGCAGTGCTAGAGATCCCCCAGGGCAGTACTTC | CSARDPPGQYF
NA | TRBJ2-1 | TRBV28 | TRBD2 | TGTGCCAGCAGTTTATCGGGGGGGCTAGGTGAGCAGTTCTTC | CASSLSGGLGEQFF
once | TRBJ2-1 | TRBV18 | TRBD1 | TGTGCCAGCTCACCATCCCCGGGACAGGGGTCCTACAATGAGCAGTTCTTC | CASSPSPGQGSYNEQFF
NA | TRBJ1-5 | TRBV9 | NA | TGTGCCAGCAGCGTAGTTAGACCCCGGGGGGGGTATAGCAATCAGCCCCAGCATTTT | CASSVVRPRGGYSNQPQHF
few | TRBJ1-3 | TRBV7-2 | NA | TGTGCCAGCAGCTTATACTTAGACGGACAGGGAAACACCATATATTTT | CASSLYLDGQGNTIYF
NA | TRBJ1-2 | TRBV6-5 | NA | TGTGCCAGCAGGGAGAATTCTAACTATGGCTACACCTTC | CASRENSNYGYTF
NA | TRBJ1-2 | TRBV29-1 | TRBD1 | TGCAGCGTTCGGACAGGGGTACTTAGTACCTTC | CSVRTGVLSTF
NA | TRBJ2-2 | TRBV19 | NA | TGTGCCAGCCGGACAGCCGTGTACACCGGGGAGCTGTTTTTT | CASRTAVYTGELFF
NA | TRBJ2-1 | TRBV7-6 | TRBD2 | TGTGCCAGCAGCTCGATAGCGGGGGGGCAATACAATGAGCAGTTCTTC | CASSSIAGGQYNEQFF
NA | TRBJ2-7 | TRBV27 | NA | TGTGCCAGCAGTTTATCGTATTCCTCCTACGAGCAGTACTTC | CASSLSYSSYEQYF
NA | TRBJ2-2 | TRBV4-1 | NA | TGCGCCAGCAGCCAAGAAGAAAACAGCCGCCCCGTTAACGGGGAGCTGTTTTTT | CASSQEENSRPVNGELFF
NA | TRBJ2-3 | TRBV13 | NA | TGTGCCAGCCGTGACGGAGGAGACACAGATACGCAGTATTTT | CASRDGGDTDTQYF
NA | TRBJ2-1 | TRBV21-1 | NA | TGTGCCAGCAGCGTCCAGGGTGGCGATGAGCAGTTCTTC | CASSVQGGDEQFF
NA | TRBJ2-1 | TRBV5-1 | TRBD2 | TGCGCCAGCAGCAGAAGCGGGGGGCCCTACAATGAGCAGTTCTTC | CASSRSGGPYNEQFF
few | TRBJ2-7 | TRBV5-6 | NA | TGTGCCAGCAGCTTGGCCGGGTCCTACGAGCAGTACTTC | CASSLAGSYEQYF
NA | TRBJ2-7 | TRBV30 | TRBD1 | TGTGCCTGGGGGACAGGGGTTGCCTACGAGCAGTACTTC | CAWGTGVAYEQYF
NA | TRBJ2-7 | TRBV6-6 | TRBD1 | TGTGCCAGCACCTACTCCCCGGGACAGGGGAACTACGAGCAGTACTTC | CASTYSPGQGNYEQYF
NA | TRBJ2-5 | TRBV7-9 | NA | TGTGCCAGCAGCTTAGGAGGTCAAGAGACCCAGTACTTC | CASSLGGQETQYF
NA | TRBJ2-2 | TRBV10-3 | NA | TGTGCCATCAGAAACAGGAACACCGGGGAGCTGTTTTTT | CAIRNRNTGELFF
once | TRBJ2-3 | TRBV5-1 | NA | TGCGCCAGCAGCTTGGCAGGGACAAGGGCAGATACGCAGTATTTT | CASSLAGTRADTQYF
NA | TRBJ1-4 | TRBV29-1 | TRBD1 | TGCAGCGTTGGACAGGGACCAACTAATGAAAAACTGTTTTTT | CSVGQGPTNEKLFF
NA | TRBJ1-1 | TRBV5-1 | TRBD1 | TGCGCCAGCAGCCCCTATCCGGACAGGGTGAACACTGAAGCTTTCTTT | CASSPYPDRVNTEAFF
NA | TRBJ1-2 | TRBV5-4 | TRBD1 | TGTGCCAGCAGCCCGGACCGGGACAGGGCGGGTAGTGGTGGCTACACCTTC | CASSPDRDRAGSGGYTF
NA | TRBJ2-5 | TRBV29-1 | TRBD2 | TGCAGCGTTGAAGGGACTAGCGGGGGCCGTGGGACCCAGTACTTC | CSVEGTSGGRGTQYF
NA | TRBJ2-4 | TRBV18 | NA | TGTGCCAGCTCACCACGGGGCACAGCCAAAAACATTCAGTACTTC | CASSPRGTAKNIQYF
NA | TRBJ2-7 | TRBV7-9 | NA | TGTGCCAGCAGCGGGGGGGCGGGGGTGTCCTACGAGCAGTACTTC | CASSGGAGVSYEQYF
NA | TRBJ2-6 | TRBV5-1 | NA | TGCGCCAGCAGCTTGGATGGGGCCGGGGCCAACGTCCTGACTTTC | CASSLDGAGANVLTF
NA | TRBJ2-5 | TRBV6-5 | NA | TGTGCCAGCAGTTACTCCTCTTTCGAGACCCAGTACTTC | CASSYSSFETQYF
NA | TRBJ2-5 | TRBV28 | NA | TGTGCCAGCTCCCAGGGTTTGGGTCGTGAGACCCAGTACTTC | CASSQGLGRETQYF
few | TRBJ1-6 | TRBV7-8 | TRBD1 | TGTGCCAGCAGCCTGGGACAGGGGTTGGATTCACCCCTCCACTTT | CASSLGQGLDSPLHF
NA | TRBJ2-7 | TRBV27 | NA | TGTGCCAGCAGTCCGTCTAGGGGCCCCTACGAGCAGTACTTC | CASSPSRGPYEQYF
NA | TRBJ1-2 | TRBV20-1 | NA | TGCAGTGCTAGCGGGGATGGCTACACCTTC | CSASGDGYTF
NA | TRBJ2-7 | TRBV5-1 | NA | TGCGCCAGCAGCTCGTTCAGGGTAGAATCCTACGAGCAGTACTTC | CASSSFRVESYEQYF
NA | TRBJ1-2 | TRBV15 | NA | TGTGCCACCAGCAGACCTACAGGTGACTATGGCTACACCTTC | CATSRPTGDYGYTF
NA | TRBJ2-3 | TRBV5-4 | TRBD1 | TGTGCCAGCAGCTCATCGCCGGGACAGGGGAGGACAGATACGCAGTATTTT | CASSSSPGQGRTDTQYF
once | TRBJ1-1 | TRBV18 | NA | TGTGCCAGCTCACCAGGAGGGAGCACTGAAGCTTTCTTT | CASSPGGSTEAFF
NA | TRBJ1-6 | TRBV11-1 | NA | TGTGCCAGCAGCCGGGGACATAGCGATTCACCCCTCCACTTT | CASSRGHSDSPLHF
NA | TRBJ1-2 | TRBV27 | TRBD1 | TGTGCCAGCAGGGGAACAGGGGGGGCCTATGGCTACACCTTC | CASRGTGGAYGYTF
NA | TRBJ1-1 | TRBV7-2 | NA | TGTGCCAGCAGCTCCGAGGGCGAAGGGTCAACTGAAGCTTTCTTT | CASSSEGEGSTEAFF
few | TRBJ2-7 | TRBV6-5 | NA | TGTGCCAGCAGTTACGCTAGCGCTTACGAGCAGTACTTC | CASSYASAYEQYF
NA | TRBJ2-2 | TRBV5-1 | NA | TGCGCCAGCAGCTTGGAACAGACGAACACCGGGGAGCTGTTTTTT | CASSLEQTNTGELFF